This T cell receptor beta chain was retrieved from a study of blood T cells in healthy people across ages. The germline V gene encodes CDR1 MNHEY and CDR2 SMNVEV (reference sequence). The CDR3 is made up of 14 amino acids. V dropped 3 bases and J dropped 0 bases, with 9 bases sitting between them. For the second PCR, which ran for about 6 to 11 cycles, a sample-barcoded 5' primer and a J-beta primer mix were used. TCRdb processed the 5' RACE reads anew with MiXCR; each CDR3 protein has one entry. The data show about 1.4 million distinct CDR3 sequences, approximately 59% seen once. For every donor, a draw yielded roughly 9.3 milliliters of peripheral blood.

The genes are TRBV27 and TRBJ2-7, with unresolved D. Sequenced: blood. This TCR derives from a man between 18 and 29 years old in good health. Here the CDR3 reads CASSFKHSSYEQYF. For the CDR3, the DNA is TGTGCCAGCAGTTTTAAACACAGCTCCTACGAGCAGTACTTC.